A single sample is the source of the 27 T cell receptor beta chains below, sequenced in a study of cytomegalovirus exposure and HLA in healthy donors. Amplification used 60 Vbeta primers and 13 Jbeta primers. TCRdb keeps only in-frame clones here, not all; method: immunoSEQ multiplex PCR. The sample lists approximately 140,000 clones, roughly three quarters occurring once. Sequenced input: PBMCs. Every receptor here comes from a woman aged 45-65 years in good health and CMV-seronegative.

This clone was recorded once. The rearrangement links TRBV15 to TRBJ2-1; D is ambiguous. The CDR3 extends over 14 amino acids. Between the trimmed V and J ends, which lost 0 bases and 10 bases, there was a span of 13 bases. The germline gives CDR1 LNHNV, CDR2 YYDKDF (reference sequence). As DNA, the CDR3 is TGTGCCACCAGCAGAGATTGGGCAGGAAGGGAGCAGTTCTTC. As protein: CATSRDWAGREQFF.

The rearrangement uses TRBV11-3 and TRBJ2-2; 8 nucleotides line up with TRBD2. There are 16 residues in the CDR3. Germline lookup yields CDR1 SGHNT and CDR2 YENEEA. The junction had 4 bases not matched to a gene; V was cut back by 0 bases and J by 4 bases. The CDR3 spells CASSLDGLAGTGELFF. CDR3 coding DNA: TGTGCCAGCAGCTTAGATGGGCTAGCGGGCACCGGGGAGCTGTTTTTT.

CDR3 coding DNA: TGTGCCAGCAGCGGGCGGGGGAGGTCCTACGAGCAGTACTTC. Amino acids: CASSGRGRSYEQYF. This chain links TRBV6-1 with TRBJ2-7, with 7 bases aligning to TRBD2. This CDR3 has 14 residues. Per the germline V gene, CDR1 is MNHNS and CDR2 is SASEGT. The V segment lost 6 bases and the J segment 1 base; nucleotides outside the gene matches: 6.

V and J are TRBV6-1 and TRBJ2-3; 11 positions match TRBD2. The CDR3 is 19 residues long. V trimming: 4 bases; J trimming: 0 bases; junction bases outside the gene matches: 12. Germline V lookup: CDR1 MNHNS, CDR2 SASEGT. CDR3 nucleotides: TGTGCCAGCAGTGTACGCACTAGCGGGGGTCGCTCTAGCACAGATACGCAGTATTTT. It encodes CASSVRTSGGRSSTDTQYF.

The rearrangement links TRBV5-6 to TRBJ2-3; TRBD2 matches at 8 bases. Germline CDR1 reads SGHDT; CDR2 reads YYEEEE. CDR3 length: 18 amino acids. Trimming at V came to 4 bases and at J to 0 bases, leaving 13 bases not matched to a gene. The CDR3 sequence is CASSTNSGDLLSTDTQYF. The CDR3 DNA is TGTGCCAGCAGCACTAATAGCGGGGACTTATTGAGCACAGATACGCAGTATTTT. Full variable domain (outside the CDR3, taken from reference TRBV5-6 and TRBJ2-3): DAGVTQSPTHLIKTRGQQVTLRCSPKSGHDTVSWYQQALGQGPQFIFQYYEEEERQRGNFPDRFSGHQFPNYSSELNVNALLLGDSALYLCASSTNSGDLLSTDTQYFGPGTRLTVL.

V gene TRBV5-4 combines with J gene TRBJ1-5; TRBD1 aligns across 8 bases. CDR1 is SGHNT, CDR2 YYREEE, per germline (reference sequence). Losses at the gene ends were 7 bases for V and 6 bases for J; bases not matched to a gene: 15. This CDR3 has 16 residues. This CDR3 reads CASVGTGSLFGQPQHF. In DNA form, the CDR3 reads TGTGCCAGCGTCGGGACAGGCTCACTGTTTGGTCAGCCCCAGCATTTT.

The chain carries TRBV4-3 and TRBJ2-3, with TRBD2 matching over 13 bases. Looked up from germline, CDR1 is LGHNA and CDR2 is YSLEER. V lost 4 bases and J lost 4; bases outside the gene matches: 11. This CDR3 spans 18 amino acids. The CDR3 region is CASSRTTSGGRFPDTQYF. The CDR3, as DNA: TGCGCCAGCAGCCGAACGACTAGCGGGGGGCGATTCCCAGATACGCAGTATTTT.

This clone was observed a few times. This chain uses TRBV6-1 with TRBJ2-7; no firm D call. Germline-derived CDR1 and CDR2 are MNHNS and SASEGT. V gave up 3 bases and J gave up 0 bases, with 9 bases separating them. The CDR3 consists of 14 residues. In nucleotides, the CDR3 is TGTGCCAGCAGTGATTGGGCTGGCTCCTACGAGCAGTACTTC. Protein: CASSDWAGSYEQYF.

The chain links TRBV25-1 to TRBJ1-2; D is undetermined. Trimming pared 5 bases from V and 5 bases from J, leaving 15 bases between. The CDR3 has 14 amino acids. CDR1 and CDR2 (germline): MGHDK, SYGVNS. CDR3 nucleotides: TGTGCCAGCAGTCCAGCGGGCAGCCATTATGGCTACACCTTC. It specifies CASSPAGSHYGYTF.

The chain is built from TRBV18 and TRBJ2-7; D is uncertain. The germline V gene has CDR1 KGHSH and CDR2 LQKENI. V was cut by 4 bases and J by 5 bases, with 12 bases left in between. The CDR3 consists of 13 residues. The CDR3 protein is CASSLPGGNEQYF. For the CDR3, the DNA is TGTGCCAGCTCACTCCCCGGCGGAAACGAGCAGTACTTC.

J is TRBJ1-3 and V is TRBV19, with TRBD1 as a possible D gene (6 bases). The CDR3 totals 16 residues. The V gene's germline CDR1 is LNHDA and CDR2 SQIVND (reference sequence). V was shortened by 6 bases and J by 3 bases, with 18 bases between the two germline ends. The CDR3: CASSLPAGASGNTIYF. CDR3 in DNA: TGTGCCAGTAGCCTTCCCGCGGGGGCAAGTGGAAACACCATATATTTT.

This CDR3 reads CAWSVVGALYNEQFF. The CDR3 bases are TGTGCCTGGAGTGTAGTGGGGGCCCTCTACAATGAGCAGTTCTTC. The V gene is TRBV30, the J gene TRBJ2-1; TRBD1 is a possible D gene (6 bases). The CDR3 contains 15 residues. Between the trimmed V and J ends, which lost 0 bases and 3 bases, there was a span of 12 bases. Germline CDR1 GTSNPN, CDR2 SVGIG (reference sequence).

This chain joins TRBV27 and TRBJ2-7; TRBD1 aligns across 11 bases. Per the germline V gene, CDR1 is MNHEY and CDR2 is SMNVEV (reference sequence). The CDR3 is 14 residues long. V shed 6 bases and J 3 bases; nucleotides not matched to a gene: 4. Here the CDR3 DNA reads TGTGCCAGCAGGGGGACAGGGGGGTACTACGAGCAGTACTTC. It specifies CASRGTGGYYEQYF.

J is TRBJ2-5 and V is TRBV15; D might be TRBD1 (5 bases). The V end lost 1 base, the J end lost 1 base, and 7 bases lay between the germline ends. The CDR3 loop spans 14 amino acids. The germline V gene encodes CDR1 LNHNV and CDR2 YYDKDF (reference sequence). CDR3 bases: TGTGCCACCAGCAGAGGACAGCTCCAAGAGACCCAGTACTTC. It specifies CATSRGQLQETQYF.

The chain employs TRBV9 and TRBJ1-2; D uncertain. The V gene's germline CDR1 is SGDLS and CDR2 YYNGEE. The ends were cut back, 4 bases at V and 4 bases at J, with 20 bases in the middle. This CDR3 comprises 16 residues. The CDR3 sequence is CASSSTRGVSSYGYTF. For the CDR3, the DNA is TGTGCCAGCAGCTCCACCCGCGGGGTATCGTCCTATGGCTACACCTTC.

This sequence joins TRBV9 and TRBJ2-1; no clear D. Germline V CDR1 and CDR2: SGDLS, YYNGEE. The CDR3 is 15 residues long. Trimming stripped 0 bases from V and 3 bases from J, with 10 bases between. The CDR3 nucleotides read TGTGCCAGCAGCGTAGGGTCAGAACGCTACAATGAGCAGTTCTTC. Translating gives CASSVGSERYNEQFF.

This chain connects TRBV7-6 to TRBJ2-2; D is possibly TRBD2 (6 bases). Germline V gives CDR1 SGHVS, CDR2 FNYEAQ. This CDR3 contains 16 residues. Between the trimmed V and J ends, which lost 5 bases and 6 bases, there was a span of 19 bases. This CDR3 is CASSLSTRGLSGELFF. DNA of the CDR3: TGTGCCAGCAGCCTCTCGACTAGGGGTCTTTCCGGGGAGCTGTTTTTT.

The chain uses TRBV4-1 and TRBJ2-5; 15 bases align to TRBD2. This CDR3 is built from 16 residues. The V gene end was trimmed by 5 bases and the J gene end by 3 bases; junction bases not matched to a gene: 4. Germline V gene data show CDR1 as MGHRA and CDR2 as YSYEKL. The CDR3 DNA is TGCGCCAGCAGCTTAAGGACTAGCGGGGGGGAAGAGACCCAGTACTTC. Translation: CASSLRTSGGEETQYF.

This clone was seen more than once but under ten times. The J gene is TRBJ2-1, the V gene TRBV6-1; 7 nucleotides agree with TRBD2. Looked up from germline, CDR1 is MNHNS and CDR2 is SASEGT. V trimming: 2 bases; J trimming: 10 bases; junction bases outside the gene matches: 5. The CDR3 spans 13 residues. The CDR3 DNA follows: TGTGCCAGCAGTGAATCAGGGAGGGGCGAGCAGTTCTTC. This encodes CASSESGRGEQFF.

The chain couples TRBV27 to TRBJ1-5; D not resolved. The CDR3 loop spans 14 amino acids. Germline CDR1 reads MNHEY; CDR2 reads SMNVEV (reference sequence). Trimming shortened V by 6 bases and J by 4 bases, and 13 bases separated the two germline ends. The CDR3 bases are TGTGCCAGCAGGCTCGGACTGGATAATCAGCCCCAGCATTTT. Its translation is CASRLGLDNQPQHF.

V usage is TRBV23-1 and J usage is TRBJ2-7; 8 bases align to TRBD2. TRBV23-1 belongs to the ORF category, with a function that is uncertain. The CDR3 contains 13 residues. With V trimmed by 6 bases and J by 5 bases, 6 bases remained unmatched. The CDR3 sequence is CASRVPRGDEQYF. The CDR3, as DNA: TGCGCCAGCAGAGTTCCGCGGGGGGACGAGCAGTACTTC.

On this clone itself: Within the sample, other DNA sequences also encode this same CDR3. This rearrangement joins TRBV27 to TRBJ2-7; TRBD2 is a possible D gene (5 bases). CDR1 MNHEY and CDR2 SMNVEV come from the germline V gene (reference sequence). This CDR3 contains 13 residues. Trimming cost V 4 bases and J 1 base, with 8 bases left between them. Here the CDR3 DNA reads TGTGCCAGCAGTTCGGGAAGGTCCTACGAGCAGTACTTC. Translating it yields CASSSGRSYEQYF.

V usage is TRBV27 and J usage is TRBJ2-5, with D maybe TRBD2 (6 bases). This CDR3 has 13 residues. V lost 3 bases and J 7 bases, leaving 12 bases between the germline ends. The V gene's germline CDR1 is MNHEY and CDR2 SMNVEV (reference sequence). DNA for the CDR3: TGTGCCAGCAGTTTTGAGGGGAGGACGACCCAGTACTTC. It encodes CASSFEGRTTQYF.

This clone was recorded a few times. The genes are TRBV28 and TRBJ1-2, with a tentative D call TRBD1 (6 bases). The germline V gene encodes CDR1 MDHEN and CDR2 SYDVKM. Trimming pared 3 bases from V and 0 bases from J, leaving 14 bases between. This CDR3 is 16 amino acids long. CDR3 nucleotides: TGTGCCAGCAGTTTGCGTGGCAGGGGAGCTAACTATGGCTACACCTTC. The encoded protein is CASSLRGRGANYGYTF.

The rearrangement links TRBV19 to TRBJ2-2, with TRBD2 matching 8 bases. This CDR3 region has 15 residues. Trimming cost V 3 bases and J 4 bases; bases outside gene matches: 4. Germline V gives CDR1 LNHDA, CDR2 SQIVND (reference sequence). CDR3: CASSITGGITGELFF. DNA for the CDR3: TGTGCCAGTAGTATCACGGGGGGGATCACCGGGGAGCTGTTTTTT.

This clone was recorded a few times. The chain employs TRBV6-6 and TRBJ1-1; 11 bases agree with TRBD1. The CDR3 consists of 13 residues. Germline assignment: CDR1 MNHNY and CDR2 SVGAGI (reference sequence). The DNA for the CDR3 is TGTGCGATGGACAGGGGGCGGAACACTGAAGCTTTCTTT. Protein product: CAMDRGRNTEAFF.

The CDR3 coding sequence is TGCGCCAGCAGCCAAGGGCTAGCGGGACACAATGAGCAGTTCTTC. Its protein is CASSQGLAGHNEQFF. This chain joins TRBV4-1 and TRBJ2-1; TRBD2 aligns across 9 bases. Germline V gene data show CDR1 as MGHRA and CDR2 as YSYEKL. The length of the CDR3 is 15 residues. The V gene end was trimmed by 1 base and the J gene end by 5 bases; junction bases not matched to a gene: 3.